This is a list of T cell receptor beta chains from one sample in a study of graft-versus-host responses after intestinal transplantation. The assay was immunoSEQ multiplex PCR, and TCRdb's table has in-frame clones only and misses some. The data contain 75,000 to 100,000 clones, roughly 92% of them singletons. No antigen has been assigned to these receptors. Source: unstimulated CD4+ T cells sorted from spleen or lymph node cells, taken before intestinal transplant. The receptors derive from a human donor who received an intestinal transplant. The CDR3 runs from the conserved cysteine through the conserved F or W. Each record gives: clone size, D gene, J gene, V gene, CDR3 DNA, CDR3 protein. The D gene is left open where the match is weak. Clone sizes are given selectively: once, few, many, or a class where the clone is expanded.

>NA|TRBD2|TRBJ2-7|TRBV5-6
TGTGCCAGCACCTACACCGGGGAGGGAACCTACGAGCAGTACTTC
CASTYTGEGTYEQYF
>NA|NA|TRBJ1-4|TRBV27
TGTGCCAGCAGTTTGCCCTCGCGGGATGAAAAACTGTTTTTT
CASSLPSRDEKLFF
>NA|TRBD1|TRBJ2-7|TRBV9
TGTGCCAGCAGCGTAGGAGTGACAGGGGTTTCCTACGAGCAGTACTTC
CASSVGVTGVSYEQYF
>once|TRBD1|TRBJ2-7|TRBV6-5
TGTGCCAGCAGTATTCCGAGACAGGGTATACACGAGCAGTACTTC
CASSIPRQGIHEQYF
>once|NA|TRBJ1-4|TRBV20-1
TGCAGTGCTAGAGTCTTTGAAAAACTGTTTTTT
CSARVFEKLFF
>NA|TRBD1|TRBJ2-7|TRBV7-2
TGTGCCAGCAGTAGGACAGGGGAAGACTACGAGCAGTACTTC
CASSRTGEDYEQYF
>once|TRBD1|TRBJ2-7|TRBV6-5
TGTGCCAGCAGTTACTTAGGGACAGACTCCTACGAGCAGTACTTC
CASSYLGTDSYEQYF
>NA|TRBD2|TRBJ2-1|TRBV29-1
TGCAGCGTGGTTCCGGGACTAGCGGGAGGCCAGGCGCAGTTCTTC
CSVVPGLAGGQAQFF
>NA|NA|TRBJ1-3|TRBV16
TGTGCCAGCAGCCAATCCAGAGGAGCGGTAGGAAACACCATATATTTT
CASSQSRGAVGNTIYF
>NA|TRBD2|TRBJ2-1|TRBV29-1
TGCAGCGTTGGACTAGCGGGAGTGTCATACAATGAGCAGTTCTTC
CSVGLAGVSYNEQFF
>NA|NA|TRBJ2-3|TRBV7-2
TGTGCCAGCAGCTTCGGTAGAGATACGCAGTATTTT
CASSFGRDTQYF
>NA|NA|TRBJ2-7|TRBV5-6
TGTGCCAGCAGCTTGCGAGGGGGTAAGCGCCACGAGCAGTACTTC
CASSLRGGKRHEQYF
>NA|TRBD1|TRBJ1-5|TRBV6-1
TGTGCCAGCAGGACAGGGTATGATCAGCCCCAGCATTTT
CASRTGYDQPQHF
>NA|NA|TRBJ1-5|TRBV6-5
TGTGCCAGCAGTTATAGTGCGCCGAGCAATCAGCCCCAGCATTTT
CASSYSAPSNQPQHF
>NA|TRBD2|TRBJ2-7|TRBV5-1
TGCGCCAGCGGGTTTAGCGGGGATTCCTACGAGCAGTACTTC
CASGFSGDSYEQYF
>NA|NA|TRBJ1-2|TRBV4-2
TGTGCCAGCAGACAAAACCCCCTAATCGGTGGCTACACCTTC
CASRQNPLIGGYTF
>NA|TRBD1|TRBJ2-7|TRBV7-7
TGTGCCAGCAGCTTAAGCACAGGGGACTCCTACGAGCAGTACTTC
CASSLSTGDSYEQYF
>NA|NA|TRBJ1-2|TRBV29-1
TGCAGCGTTGCCAGGGTCGATGGCTACACCTTC
CSVARVDGYTF
>NA|TRBD1|TRBJ1-5|TRBV18
TGTGCCAGCTCACCGGACAGGGTCTCCAATCAGCCCCAGCATTTT
CASSPDRVSNQPQHF
>NA|NA|TRBJ2-5|TRBV4-1
TGCGCCAGCAGCCAAGAGGTGGTCGGTGAGACCCAGTACTTC
CASSQEVVGETQYF
>once|NA|TRBJ1-2|TRBV6-4
TGTGCCAGCAGTGGCGGGAATCCGAATGGCTACACCTTC
CASSGGNPNGYTF
>NA|TRBD2|TRBJ2-7|TRBV10-3
TGTGCCATCAGTGATAGCGGGAGCGCGACCTACGAGCAGTACTTC
CAISDSGSATYEQYF
>NA|NA|TRBJ1-1|TRBV10-3
TGTGCCATCAGTGAGAGAGTAGGGGACACTGAAGCTTTCTTT
CAISERVGDTEAFF
>NA|TRBD2|TRBJ2-1|TRBV4-2
TGTGCCAGCAGCCAACGGAGACTAGCGGGGGGCTTTTACAATGAGCAGTTCTTC
CASSQRRLAGGFYNEQFF
>NA|TRBD2|TRBJ2-7|TRBV5-1
TGCGCCAGCAGCCCCGGGACTAGCGGGTACGAGCAGTACTTC
CASSPGTSGYEQYF
>NA|NA|TRBJ1-3|TRBV7-2
TGTGCCAGCAGCTTAATCTCCAGCTCTGGAAACACCATATATTTT
CASSLISSSGNTIYF
>NA|TRBD2|TRBJ2-5|TRBV15
TGTGCCACCAGCAGAGATCTGTCAGACGGACTAGCGGGGTTTCAAGAGACCCAGTACTTC
CATSRDLSDGLAGFQETQYF
>few|TRBD1|TRBJ2-1|TRBV5-6
TGTGCCAGCAGCTTACTGACAGGGGTCGCCTACAATGAGCAGTTCTTC
CASSLLTGVAYNEQFF
>once|NA|TRBJ1-1|TRBV11-3
TGTGCCAGCAGCTTATACTACACTGAAGCTTTCTTT
CASSLYYTEAFF
>NA|TRBD1|TRBJ1-1|TRBV4-3
TGCGCCAGCAGCCAAGACACAGGACAGGGGGTTAAGAAGTATTTCATGAACACTGAAGCTTTCTTT
CASSQDTGQGVKKYFMNTEAFF
>NA|TRBD2|TRBJ2-1|TRBV7-9
TGTGCCAGCAGCCAGGGACTAGGACGACCACCGAGTTCCTACAATGAGCAGTTCTTC
CASSQGLGRPPSSYNEQFF
>NA|NA|TRBJ2-3|TRBV30
TGTGCCTGGAGGCCCCACGGGGTCAGCACAGATACGCAGTATTTT
CAWRPHGVSTDTQYF
>NA|NA|TRBJ1-5|TRBV10-2
TGCGCCAGCAGTCTATTCGACAGGTGGTATGGTCAGCCCCAGCATTTT
CASSLFDRWYGQPQHF
>NA|NA|TRBJ2-3|TRBV5-6
TGTGCCAGCAGCCCTTGGGGTTGGGGACAAAGCACAGATACGCAGTATTTT
CASSPWGWGQSTDTQYF
>NA|NA|TRBJ1-2|TRBV11-3
TGTGCCAGCAGCCCAGTCTCTAACTATGGCTACACCTTC
CASSPVSNYGYTF
>NA|NA|TRBJ1-1|TRBV30
TGTGCCTGGAAAGGGGTTCATGGTGTGAACACTGAAGCTTTCTTT
CAWKGVHGVNTEAFF
>NA|NA|TRBJ2-5|TRBV19
TGTGCCAGTAGTATAGTCCCGGGTTGGAGAGAGACCCAGTACTTC
CASSIVPGWRETQYF
>NA|NA|TRBJ2-2|TRBV2
TGTGCCAGCAGTGAAGACTCTAACACCGGGGAGCTGTTTTTT
CASSEDSNTGELFF
>NA|NA|TRBJ1-4|TRBV30
TGTGCCTGGAGTGGAGGGTCGGCTAATGAAAAACTGTTTTTT
CAWSGGSANEKLFF
>NA|NA|TRBJ2-1|TRBV28
TGTGCCAGCAGTAGCAGGGTAACCTACAATGAGCAGTTCTTC
CASSSRVTYNEQFF
>NA|TRBD1|TRBJ2-1|TRBV6-6
TGTGCCAGCAGTTACGGGGACAGGGAGCAGTTCTTC
CASSYGDREQFF
>NA|NA|TRBJ1-5|TRBV6-1
TGTGCCACCAGGATGCAGGGTGTTGGCAATCAGCCCCAGCATTTT
CATRMQGVGNQPQHF
>NA|NA|TRBJ2-7|TRBV30
TGTGCCTGGAGTGTACTGGGGGCCGGAGTCTACGAGCAGTACTTC
CAWSVLGAGVYEQYF
>NA|TRBD1|TRBJ2-7|TRBV7-2
TGTGCCAGCAGCTTGATTCGGGGACAGGGGTATGACTACGAGCAGTACTTC
CASSLIRGQGYDYEQYF
>once|NA|TRBJ1-2|TRBV6-5
TGTGCCAGCAGTCTAACCTTCACGTACTATGGCTACACCTTC
CASSLTFTYYGYTF
>NA|TRBD1|TRBJ1-6|TRBV7-9
TGTGCCAGCAGCTGGGGGCCGACAGGGGCGGCCTATAATTCACCCCTCCACTTT
CASSWGPTGAAYNSPLHF
>few|TRBD1|TRBJ1-6|TRBV2
TGTGCCAGCAGTGAGCGGACAGGGCGTAATTCACCCCTCCACTTT
CASSERTGRNSPLHF
>NA|TRBD2|TRBJ2-5|TRBV5-1
TGCGCCAGCAGCGCGGGGGGTAGCGTGGGAGAGACCCAGTACTTC
CASSAGGSVGETQYF
>NA|TRBD1|TRBJ2-2|TRBV18
TGTGCCAGCTCACCTCTGACAGGGGAATTCACCGGGGAGCTGTTTTTT
CASSPLTGEFTGELFF
>once|TRBD2|TRBJ2-3|TRBV4-2
TGTGCCAGCAGACGACTAGCGAGGGATACGCAGTATTTT
CASRRLARDTQYF
>NA|TRBD1|TRBJ1-4|TRBV30
TGTGCCTGGAGTTTAGGGACAGGGGCTCCTAATGAAAAACTGTTTTTT
CAWSLGTGAPNEKLFF
>NA|TRBD1|TRBJ2-7|TRBV5-3
TGTGCCAGAAGCGCGGGGGGACAGGGGACGTACGAGCAGTACTTC
CARSAGGQGTYEQYF
>NA|NA|TRBJ1-2|TRBV6-5
TGTGCCAGCAGTTACCAGGGGTGGGACTATGGCTACACCTTC
CASSYQGWDYGYTF